This T cell receptor (beta chain) is drawn from a study of monozygotic twins with cystic fibrosis. Study conclusions and caveats: Clonality was generally low (median roughly 0.0095), higher in the most severe patients. Co-twins had the most similar V usage for 13 of 16 pairs, J for 8.

Trimming took 0 bases from V and 6 from J, leaving 15 bases between them. This CDR3 contains 15 residues. Germline loops: CDR1 SGDLS, CDR2 YYNGEE. This table comes from immunoSEQ multiplex PCR, and its TCRdb copy is limited to in-frame clones, with some not included. The table shows 8,000 to 10,000 clones, with approximately 91% occurring only once. Notes on this clone: Antigen unknown.

This sequence joins TRBV9 and TRBJ1-2; D might be TRBD1 (6 bases). The sequenced sample was blood. The TCR comes from a boy between 2 and 15 years old with cystic fibrosis. The CDR3, as DNA: TGTGCCAGCAGCGTAGAGGCGACGGGGGGGCATGGCTACACCTTC. As protein: CASSVEATGGHGYTF.